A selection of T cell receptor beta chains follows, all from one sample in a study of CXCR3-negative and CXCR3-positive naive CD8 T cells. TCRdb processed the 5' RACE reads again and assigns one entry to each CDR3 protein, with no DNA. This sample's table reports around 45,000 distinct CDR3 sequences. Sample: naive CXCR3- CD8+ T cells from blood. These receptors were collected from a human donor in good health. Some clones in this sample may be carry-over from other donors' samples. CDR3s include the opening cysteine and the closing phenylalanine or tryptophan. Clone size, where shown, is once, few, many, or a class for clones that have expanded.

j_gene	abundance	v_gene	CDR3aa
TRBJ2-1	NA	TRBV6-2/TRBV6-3	CASSGTQYTEQFF
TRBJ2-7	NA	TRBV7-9	CASSPRVQRAIGEQYF
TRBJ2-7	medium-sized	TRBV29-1	CSVEWEGEQYF
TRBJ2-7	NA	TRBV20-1	CSARGRVQAYEQYF
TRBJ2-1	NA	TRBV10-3	CAITRGTGVVGIHNEQFF
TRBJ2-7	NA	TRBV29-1	CSVDPKMDRTAYEQYF
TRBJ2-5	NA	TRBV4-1	CASSLTLGETQYF
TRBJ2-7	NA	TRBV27	CASSPKGVSYEQYF
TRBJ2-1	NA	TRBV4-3	CASSQRMGEDEQFF
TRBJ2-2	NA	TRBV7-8	CASSLGLPYEGELFF
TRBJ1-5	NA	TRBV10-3	CAISEPRTGGGQPQHF
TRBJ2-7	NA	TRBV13	CASSLWADNYEQYF
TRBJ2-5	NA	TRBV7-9	CASSRRESLAQETQYF
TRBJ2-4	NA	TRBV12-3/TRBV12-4	CASTDGATKNIQYF
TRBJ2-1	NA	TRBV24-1	CATSPRDDEQFF
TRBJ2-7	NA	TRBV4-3	CASSQDQGAIPRYEQYF
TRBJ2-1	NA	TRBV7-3	CASSLEASGGYNEQFF
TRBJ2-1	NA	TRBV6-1	CASSGDSNPYNEQFF
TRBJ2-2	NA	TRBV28	CASKPGAPWPGELFF
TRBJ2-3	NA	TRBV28	CASSPVWPPDTQYF
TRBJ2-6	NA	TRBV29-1	CSVEDPERGEPGANVLTF
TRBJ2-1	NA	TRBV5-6	CASSGSSYNEQFF
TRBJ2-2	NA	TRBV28	CASSLMTTNTGELFF
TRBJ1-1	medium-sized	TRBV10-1	CASSETGMNTEAFF
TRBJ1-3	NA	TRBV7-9	CASSPRGTSSGNTIYF
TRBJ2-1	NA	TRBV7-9	CASSLVGSLPGNEQFF